What follows is one T cell receptor beta chain and its context. This sample was included in a study of monozygotic twins with inflammatory bowel disease. TCRdb reanalyzed the 5' RACE reads, giving one entry per CDR3 protein sequence and no DNA. The sample spans about 210,000 distinct CDR3 sequences; the ten largest clones claim around 1.5%. Sample: blood. The sequence was obtained from a human donor with ulcerative colitis or Crohn's disease, or a healthy co-twin of an affected twin (not recorded which).

CDR3 sequence reads: CASSKAEANSYEQYF. The J gene is TRBJ2-7, the V gene TRBV21-1. TRBV21-1 is given as a pseudogene. CDR3 length: 15 residues.